The clone carrying this T cell receptor beta chain was found a few times. Unique molecular identifiers featured in how the TCRbeta library was prepared. TCRdb re-analysed the PCR reads in MiXCR, keeping a single row per CDR3 protein. The repertoire has 600,000 to 800,000 distinct CDR3 sequences, over 10% of them found once; the top ten carry approximately 0.8%. This specimen belongs to a study of T-cell reconstitution after alpha-beta-depleted transplantation in children. This CDR3 has 16 amino acids. The germline V and J ends were trimmed by 4 bases and 7 bases, with 21 bases remaining between them. Germline CDR1 reads SGHRS; CDR2 reads YFSETQ.

This receptor was identified in a girl aged 2-9 years with congenital amegakaryocytic thrombocytopenia, due to receive a stem cell transplant. The input for sequencing was PBMCs, taken before TCRalphabeta/CD19-depleted stem cell transplant. The V and J genes are TRBV5-1 and TRBJ2-1; maybe TRBD2 (6 bases). CDR3 nucleotides: TGCGCCAGCAGCCCTGACTTACATATGCTAGCGAATGAGCAGTTCTTC. Translation gives CASSPDLHMLANEQFF.